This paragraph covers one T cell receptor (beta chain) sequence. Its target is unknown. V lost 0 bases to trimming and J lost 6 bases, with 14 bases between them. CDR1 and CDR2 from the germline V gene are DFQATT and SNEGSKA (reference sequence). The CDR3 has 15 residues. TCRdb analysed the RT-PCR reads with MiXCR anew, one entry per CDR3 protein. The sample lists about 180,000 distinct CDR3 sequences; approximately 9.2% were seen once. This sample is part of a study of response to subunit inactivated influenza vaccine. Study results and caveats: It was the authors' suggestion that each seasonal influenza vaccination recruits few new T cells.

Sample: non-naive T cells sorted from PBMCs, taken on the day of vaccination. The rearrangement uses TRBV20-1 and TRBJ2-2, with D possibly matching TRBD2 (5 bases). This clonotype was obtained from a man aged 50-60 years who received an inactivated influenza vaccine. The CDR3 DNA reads TGCAGTGCTAGAGATCTACGTGGGAGTGCCGGGGAGCTGTTTTTT. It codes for CSARDLRGSAGELFF.